This passage covers 21 T cell receptor beta chains from one sample sequenced in a study of control samples from healthy donors and cancer patients. TCRdb's table, derived via immunoSEQ multiplex PCR, lists solely in-frame clones and lacks some. The sample holds over 80,000 clones; around four fifths are singletons and the top ten take approximately 20%. Sequencing was done on a sample of blood. The receptors originated from a man younger than 45 in good health.

This clone has just one count. The rearrangement uses TRBV18 and TRBJ1-2; tentatively, D is TRBD1 (6 bases). The germline V gene encodes CDR1 KGHSH and CDR2 LQKENI. V lost 3 bases and J lost 7, with 15 bases in between. This CDR3 has 14 residues. CDR3 sequence: CASSPEQGKGGYTF. CDR3 in DNA: TGTGCCAGCTCACCGGAGCAGGGGAAGGGTGGCTACACCTTC.

The rearrangement joins TRBV5-1 to TRBJ2-7; D is tentatively TRBD1 or TRBD2 (5 bases each). CDR1 SGHRS and CDR2 YFSETQ come from the germline V gene. Trimming removed 3 bases at V and 0 bases at J, with 13 bases between. CDR3 size: 15 residues. The CDR3 nucleotides are TGCGCCAGCAGCTGGGACCCCCAGAGCTCCTACGAGCAGTACTTC. Protein product: CASSWDPQSSYEQYF.

The chain has TRBV19 and TRBJ1-2; a weak D match, TRBD1 (5 bases). CDR3 size: 12 residues. Trimming pared 8 bases from V and 9 bases from J, leaving 16 bases between. The V gene's germline CDR1 is LNHDA and CDR2 SQIVND (reference sequence). CDR3 sequence: CASGQGRLSYTF. DNA for the CDR3: TGTGCCAGTGGGCAGGGAAGATTGAGCTACACCTTC.

V is TRBV5-1 and J is TRBJ2-6; 8 bases align to TRBD1. The CDR3 length is 15 residues. The trim removed 3 bases at V and 2 bases at J, leaving 1 base unmatched. The germline V gene has CDR1 SGHRS and CDR2 YFSETQ. The CDR3 spells CASSSDRAGANVLTF. DNA for the CDR3: TGCGCCAGCAGCTCGGACAGGGCTGGGGCCAACGTCCTGACTTTC.

The chain employs TRBV5-1 and TRBJ2-3, with TRBD1 matching over 8 bases. Germline trimming cut 6 bases from V and 6 bases from J; bases unmatched to any gene: 15. CDR1 is SGHRS and CDR2 is YFSETQ in the germline V gene. The CDR3 extends over 16 amino acids. Written as DNA, the CDR3 is TGCGCCAGCAAGATCGGCCGGGGACAGGCCTCGGATACGCAGTATTTT. Translation: CASKIGRGQASDTQYF.

The V call is TRBV5-1, the J call TRBJ2-3, with TRBD2 identical over 10 bases. Trimming at V came to 2 bases and at J to 4 bases, leaving 4 bases not matched to a gene. This CDR3 contains 15 residues. Germline loops: CDR1 SGHRS, CDR2 YFSETQ. The CDR3 DNA is TGCGCCAGCAGCTTCCAAGCGGGGGGGTCAGATACGCAGTATTTT. Encoded protein: CASSFQAGGSDTQYF.

The chain uses TRBV19 and TRBJ2-1, with TRBD1 matching 7 bases. V shed 3 bases and J 4 bases; nucleotides not matched to a gene: 6. There are 15 residues in the CDR3. Germline V gives CDR1 LNHDA, CDR2 SQIVND (reference sequence). The CDR3 sequence: CASSIDREGYNEQFF. In nucleotides, the CDR3 is TGTGCCAGTAGTATTGACAGGGAAGGGTACAATGAGCAGTTCTTC.

The chain recombines TRBV5-6 with TRBJ1-6, with 7 bases lining up with TRBD1. The CDR3 contains 16 residues. V shed 2 bases and J 7 bases; nucleotides not matched to a gene: 9. Germline assignment: CDR1 SGHDT and CDR2 YYEEEE. CDR3 nucleotide sequence: TGTGCCAGCAGCTTTCTTTCCCCGGGACAGAATTCACCCCTCCACTTT. It codes for CASSFLSPGQNSPLHF.

The rearrangement uses TRBV15 and TRBJ2-1; 8 bases agree with TRBD2. J lost 3 bases, V lost 2 bases, and 6 bases had no gene match. This CDR3 is 16 amino acids long. Germline-derived CDR1 and CDR2 are LNHNV and YYDKDF (reference sequence). The CDR3 DNA sequence: TGTGCCACCAGCAGACAAAGCGGGGGCCTCTACAATGAGCAGTTCTTC. Its translation is CATSRQSGGLYNEQFF.

This clone was found a few times. The chain has TRBV19 and TRBJ2-4, with 12 bases aligning to TRBD1. The trim removed 6 bases at V and 15 bases at J, leaving 15 bases unmatched. CDR3 length: 15 amino acids. Germline V CDR1 and CDR2: LNHDA, SQIVND (reference sequence). The CDR3 region has the DNA TGTGCCAGTAGGAGGTCCAGGGACAGGGGGCCCCTGAGGTACTTC. Residues: CASRRSRDRGPLRYF.

The V call is TRBV21-1, the J call TRBJ1-5. TRBV21-1 is flagged as a pseudogene. The CDR3 has 14 amino acids. In DNA form, the CDR3 reads TGTGCCAGCACCCCCCGGCAGACCAATCAGCCCCAGCATTTT. This encodes CASTPRQTNQPQHF.

The CDR3 protein is CASSETGTHEKLFF. The CDR3 DNA sequence: TGTGCCAGCAGTGAAACGGGCACTCATGAAAAACTGTTTTTT. The chain employs TRBV5-6 and TRBJ1-4; no definite D call. The V end lost 5 bases, the J end lost 6 bases, and 14 bases lay between the germline ends. The CDR3 extends over 14 amino acids. From germline, CDR1 is SGHDT and CDR2 YYEEEE.

The J gene is TRBJ1-6, the V gene TRBV19, with 7 bases aligning to TRBD1. Trimming at V came to 10 bases and at J to 5 bases, leaving 11 bases not matched to a gene. The CDR3 contains 15 residues. Germline V lookup: CDR1 LNHDA, CDR2 SQIVND (reference sequence). CDR3 in DNA: TGTGCCACCCAACAGGGGACGGGACATAATTCACCCCTCCACTTT. Amino acid sequence: CATQQGTGHNSPLHF.

This chain connects TRBV3-1 (or the pseudogene TRBV3-2) to TRBJ1-5; 10 bases map to TRBD1. V lost 5 bases and J lost 5; bases outside the gene matches: 9. This CDR3 comprises 16 residues. Germline CDR1 reads LGHDT; CDR2 reads YNNKEL (reference sequence). The DNA of the CDR3 is TGTGCCAGCAGCTACCCCGACAGGGGGCTACATCAGCCCCAGCATTTT. It specifies CASSYPDRGLHQPQHF.

This sequence joins TRBV27 and TRBJ1-2; a weak D match, TRBD1 (6 bases). CDR1 and CDR2 from the germline V gene are MNHEY and SMNVEV (reference sequence). Trimming removed 5 bases from V and 6 bases from J, with 16 bases in between. CDR3 length: 14 amino acids. CDR3 region: CASSRRGGGDGYTF. CDR3 sequence (DNA): TGTGCCAGCAGTCGTCGCGGGGGCGGGGATGGCTACACCTTC.

The table lists this clone with a count of one. The rearrangement links TRBV9 to TRBJ1-2; D unclear. Germline CDR1 reads SGDLS; CDR2 reads YYNGEE. Between the trimmed V and J ends, which lost 4 bases and 8 bases, there was a span of 15 bases. The CDR3 is 13 amino acids. In DNA, the CDR3 is TGTGCCAGCAGCCTTAGAGGGTCTTTGGGCTACACCTTC. It specifies CASSLRGSLGYTF.

The genes are TRBV2 and TRBJ2-3, with 10 bases identical to TRBD2. This CDR3 has 18 residues. Per the germline V gene, CDR1 is SNHLY and CDR2 is FYNNEI. V lost 4 bases and J lost 2; bases outside the gene matches: 12. CDR3 DNA sequence: TGTGCCAGCAGTGGCCACCGTAGCGGGGGGTCCCTCACAGATACGCAGTATTTT. It codes for CASSGHRSGGSLTDTQYF.

This chain uses TRBV5-1 with TRBJ2-3, with D tentatively TRBD1 (5 bases). The CDR3 runs to 14 residues. Germline assignment: CDR1 SGHRS and CDR2 YFSETQ. V was clipped by 4 bases and J by 2 bases, with 11 bases between them. In DNA form, the CDR3 reads TGCGCCAGCAGCCTACGACAGAACACAGATACGCAGTATTTT. This translates into CASSLRQNTDTQYF. Using reference TRBV5-1 and TRBJ2-3 for the parts outside the CDR3, the full variable domain is KAGVTQTPRYLIKTRGQQVTLSCSPISGHRSVSWYQQTPGQGLQFLFEYFSETQRNKGNFPGRFSGRQFSNSRSEMNVSTLELGDSALYLCASSLRQNTDTQYFGPGTRLTVL.

The chain uses TRBV6-5 and TRBJ2-7; tentatively, D is TRBD2 (5 bases). Germline lookup yields CDR1 MNHEY and CDR2 SVGAGI. Trimming took off 5 bases at V and 7 bases at J, with 9 bases between the two ends. This CDR3 is built from 11 residues. CDR3 protein: CASSNGGEQYF. CDR3 nucleotides: TGTGCCAGCAGTAACGGCGGGGAGCAGTACTTC.

This clone was observed a single time. The V and J genes are TRBV28 and TRBJ2-2, with D hard to call. Germline V gene data show CDR1 as MDHEN and CDR2 as SYDVKM. The length of the CDR3 is 15 residues. The ends were cut back, 8 bases at V and 5 bases at J, with 18 bases in the middle. CDR3 sequence (DNA): TGTGCCAGCCGATACATGACGCAACCTACCGGGGAGCTGTTTTTT. Its translation is CASRYMTQPTGELFF.

This clone has more than one count but fewer than ten. The V and J genes are TRBV11-2 and TRBJ1-2; possibly TRBD1 for D (5 bases). There are 16 residues in the CDR3. From germline, CDR1 is SGHAT and CDR2 FQNNGV. V was cut by 0 bases and J by 5 bases, with 16 bases left in between. The CDR3 here is CASSLEGGRGAYGYTF. CDR3 bases: TGTGCCAGCAGCTTAGAGGGAGGGAGGGGTGCTTATGGCTACACCTTC.